This passage covers 17 T cell receptor beta chains from one sample sequenced in a study of T cell changes during pregnancy in multiple sclerosis. Using immunoSEQ multiplex PCR, the repertoire was profiled, and TCRdb retains in-frame clones only, with some absent. The repertoire consists of some 97,000 clones, with around nine tenths occurring once and the leading ten covering approximately 1.2%. This specimen consisted of peripheral blood, obtained in the second trimester of pregnancy. Receptors were obtained from a female donor with multiple sclerosis, enrolled in a pregnancy study.

This clone appeared once. The chain uses TRBV2 and TRBJ1-2; 10 bases fit TRBD1. CDR3 length equals 16 residues. CDR1 SNHLY and CDR2 FYNNEI come from the germline V gene. V trimming: 6 bases; J trimming: 5 bases; junction bases outside the gene matches: 12. The chain's CDR3 is CASRGLRQGAEYGYTF. CDR3 nucleotides: TGTGCCAGCAGAGGCCTGCGACAGGGGGCGGAGTATGGCTACACCTTC.

V usage is TRBV19 and J usage is TRBJ2-2, with a tentative D call TRBD1 (6 bases). Deletions cut 6 bases from V and 7 bases from J, with 9 bases between. The CDR3 loop spans 12 amino acids. CDR1 is LNHDA, CDR2 SQIVND, per germline (reference sequence). CDR3 DNA sequence: TGTGCCAGTAGCCCACAGGGCGGGGAGCTGTTTTTT. Translation: CASSPQGGELFF.

V is TRBV6-6 and J is TRBJ2-3; D not resolved. This CDR3 spans 15 amino acids. Trimming stripped 2 bases from V and 0 bases from J, with 9 bases between. CDR1 and CDR2 from the germline V gene are MNHNY and SVGAGI (reference sequence). As DNA, the CDR3 is TGTGCCAGCAGTTACCTTGGCGGAAGCACAGATACGCAGTATTTT. Its protein is CASSYLGGSTDTQYF.

The V gene is TRBV27, the J gene TRBJ1-1; D is uncertain. CDR3 length: 15 residues. Between the trimmed V and J ends, which lost 0 bases and 2 bases, there was a span of 10 bases. The germline V gene has CDR1 MNHEY and CDR2 SMNVEV (reference sequence). The CDR3 bases are TGTGCCAGCAGTTTATCTCGGTCGATCAACACTGAAGCTTTCTTT. This sequence encodes CASSLSRSINTEAFF.

This clone was observed once. The CDR3 sequence: CATRTGENYGYTF. The CDR3, as DNA: TGCGCCACCCGGACAGGAGAAAACTATGGCTACACCTTC. The chain uses TRBV5-1 and TRBJ1-2, with 7 bases fitting TRBD1. Trimming removed 9 bases from V and 2 bases from J; junction bases left unmatched: 7. Germline loops: CDR1 SGHRS, CDR2 YFSETQ. The CDR3 contains 13 residues.

The chain has TRBV15 and TRBJ2-7; no reliable D call. The V end lost 0 bases, the J end lost 3 bases, and 9 bases lay between the germline ends. Germline CDR1 LNHNV, CDR2 YYDKDF (reference sequence). The CDR3 has 14 amino acids. The CDR3 region is CATSRDISGYEQYF. Here the CDR3 DNA reads TGTGCCACCAGCAGAGATATTAGTGGCTACGAGCAGTACTTC.

J is TRBJ1-4 and V is TRBV6-1; D is undetermined. Germline values: CDR1 MNHNS, CDR2 SASEGT. Trimming stripped 6 bases from V and 4 bases from J, with 12 bases between. This CDR3 comprises 14 residues. The DNA for the CDR3 is TGTGCCAGCAGGGTCATGCGTTTTAATGAAAAACTGTTTTTT. Translated: CASRVMRFNEKLFF.

The CDR3 DNA reads as TGTGCCAGCAGCTTAACGTTCAGGGGGTCGGCCGGGGAGCTGTTTTTT. Its translation: CASSLTFRGSAGELFF. The chain joins TRBV7-9 to TRBJ2-2; 7 bases align to TRBD1. CDR3 length: 16 amino acids. Trimming took 2 bases from V and 6 from J; bases not matched to a gene: 9. Germline-derived CDR1 and CDR2 are SEHNR and FQNEAQ (reference sequence).

The rearrangement links TRBV28 to TRBJ1-4, with D tentatively TRBD1 (6 bases). The length of the CDR3 is 13 residues. Trimming pared 5 bases from V and 10 bases from J, leaving 14 bases between. Germline-derived CDR1 and CDR2 are MDHEN and SYDVKM. Here the CDR3 DNA reads TGTGCCAGCAGTCTCACCGGACAGATAAAACTGTTTTTT. Residues: CASSLTGQIKLFF.

This sequence joins TRBV10-3 and TRBJ1-5; D may be TRBD1 (5 bases). Trimming stripped 6 bases from V and 4 bases from J, with 10 bases between. The CDR3 is 13 residues long. Per the germline V gene, CDR1 is ENHRY and CDR2 is SYGVKD. CDR3 protein: CAIRDIGNQPQHF. CDR3 DNA: TGTGCCATCAGGGACATAGGGAATCAGCCCCAGCATTTT.

The chain links TRBV4-2 to TRBJ1-1; D is unresolved. The CDR3 spans 15 residues. Per the germline V gene, CDR1 is LGHNA and CDR2 is YNFKEQ. V was pared by 3 bases and J by 10 bases, with 21 bases between. This chain's CDR3 is CASSQGRGLPQVAFF. For the CDR3, the DNA is TGTGCCAGCAGCCAGGGTCGCGGGCTACCCCAAGTAGCTTTCTTT.

This chain joins TRBV19 and TRBJ1-6; 9 positions match TRBD1. V was clipped by 3 bases and J by 6 bases; unmatched bases: 0. The CDR3 has 14 amino acids. CDR1 is LNHDA, CDR2 SQIVND, per germline (reference sequence). CDR3 amino acids: CASSMGQGNSPLHF. Here the CDR3 DNA reads TGTGCCAGTAGTATGGGACAGGGTAATTCACCCCTCCACTTT.

This chain joins TRBV7-6 and TRBJ2-2, with TRBD2 matching over 14 bases. CDR3 length: 17 residues. V lost 5 bases and J lost 7; bases outside the gene matches: 9. The germline V gene has CDR1 SGHVS and CDR2 FNYEAQ. CDR3 residues: CASSAPGTSGRYGELFF. CDR3 nucleotides: TGTGCCAGCAGCGCACCCGGGACTAGCGGGAGATACGGGGAGCTGTTTTTT.

The rearrangement joins TRBV5-1 to TRBJ2-1; 8 nucleotides agree with TRBD1. Unmatched junction bases numbered 10, after V lost 2 bases and J lost 6 bases. The CDR3 runs 16 residues. The V gene's germline CDR1 is SGHRS and CDR2 YFSETQ. CDR3 loop: CASSFTGTGLVNEQFF. In nucleotides, the CDR3 is TGCGCCAGCAGCTTCACTGGGACAGGTCTGGTCAATGAGCAGTTCTTC.

V is TRBV10-3 and J is TRBJ1-2, with a tentative D call TRBD1 (5 bases). Germline CDR1 reads ENHRY; CDR2 reads SYGVKD. The CDR3 is 14 amino acids. V dropped 4 bases and J dropped 3 bases, with 12 bases sitting between them. This CDR3 is CAISVQTVDYGYTF. The CDR3 region has the DNA TGTGCCATCAGTGTACAGACAGTCGACTATGGCTACACCTTC.

This sequence joins TRBV7-3 and TRBJ2-1, with TRBD2 matching 12 bases. Germline CDR1 reads SGHTA; CDR2 reads FQGTGA. The trim removed 5 bases at V and 7 bases at J, leaving 6 bases unmatched. The CDR3 sequence is 15 residues long. CDR3 DNA sequence: TGTGCCAGCAGCCCCCCTAGCGGGAGGGGAAATGAGCAGTTCTTC. Translating it yields CASSPPSGRGNEQFF.

The chain is built from TRBV19 and TRBJ2-4, with TRBD1 as a possible D gene (6 bases). V was trimmed by 7 bases and J by 0 bases, leaving 19 bases between them. CDR3 size: 17 residues. Germline V gives CDR1 LNHDA, CDR2 SQIVND (reference sequence). CDR3 in amino acids: CASTATRTALAKNIQYF. For the CDR3, the DNA is TGTGCCAGTACCGCAACCCGGACAGCTTTAGCCAAAAACATTCAGTACTTC.